A selection of T cell receptor beta chains follows, all from one sample in a study of shared clonotypes between healthy human individuals. Clones were sequenced by immunoSEQ multiplex PCR, and TCRdb holds only the in-frame ones, with some missing. In the table there are about 2.5 million clones, 85% to 95% of which are singletons. Sample: naive CD4+ T cells from PBMCs. The receptors stem from a man aged 18 to 30 in good health. Some clones in this sample may be carry-over from other donors' samples. The CDR3 runs from the conserved cysteine through the conserved F or W. D genes are given only for firm matches. Size is omitted from some rows. Given values are once, few, many or a class for expanded clones.

>14|TRBJ2-4|.|.|TRBV5-6
CASSPVRDKNIQYF
TGTGCCAGCAGCCCGGTAAGGGACAAAAACATTCAGTACTTC
>14|TRBJ2-1|TRBD2|.|TRBV9
CASSVGDYDNEQFF
TGTGCCAGCAGCGTAGGGGACTACGACAATGAGCAGTTCTTC
>12|TRBJ1-1|TRBD1|.|TRBV6-1
CASSVRDREAFF
TGTGCCAGCAGTGTTCGGGACAGGGAAGCTTTCTTT
>16|TRBJ1-3|TRBD1|.|TRBV11-2
CASSNIFRPGGNTIYF
TGTGCCAGCAGCAACATCTTCCGTCCAGGGGGGAACACCATATATTTT
>18|TRBJ2-6|.|.|TRBV14
CASSHGDRPPSGANVLTF
TGTGCCAGCAGCCATGGCGACAGGCCCCCCTCTGGGGCCAACGTCCTGACTTTC
>13|TRBJ2-7|.|.|TRBV5-1
CASSAGIYYEQYF
TGCGCCAGCAGCGCCGGGATTTACTACGAGCAGTACTTC
>14|TRBJ2-1|.|.|TRBV18
CASSPGGIYNEQFF
TGTGCCAGCTCACCGGGCGGGATCTACAATGAGCAGTTCTTC
>13|TRBJ2-5|.|once|TRBV5-1
CASSSFTQETQYF
TGCGCCAGCAGCTCCTTTACCCAAGAGACCCAGTACTTC
>17|TRBJ2-5|.|once|TRBV7-2
CASSLGLFHQGGETQYF
TGTGCCAGCAGCTTAGGACTTTTTCACCAGGGAGGAGAGACCCAGTACTTC
>14|TRBJ1-2|TRBD1|.|TRBV29-1
CSVGRGLSNYGYTF
TGCAGCGTCGGCAGGGGGCTCTCCAACTATGGCTACACCTTC
>14|TRBJ2-3|.|.|TRBV18
CASSGLGGKDTQYF
TGTGCCAGCTCAGGGTTGGGAGGCAAAGATACGCAGTATTTT
>15|TRBJ2-2|.|.|TRBV6-5
CASTRHASNTGELFF
TGTGCCAGCACTCGACACGCGTCGAACACCGGGGAGCTGTTTTTT
>11|TRBJ2-7|.|.|TRBV23-1
CASSRVGRQYF
TGCGCCAGCAGTCGGGTGGGGCGGCAGTACTTC
>14|TRBJ2-3|.|.|TRBV7-8
CALTGGLSTDTQYF
TGTGCCCTAACAGGAGGGCTCTCCACAGATACGCAGTATTTT
>15|TRBJ2-7|TRBD1|.|TRBV7-9
CASSLLGQGPYEQYF
TGTGCCAGCAGCCTATTGGGACAGGGCCCCTACGAGCAGTACTTC
>14|TRBJ1-3|TRBD1|.|TRBV9
CASSQTGDGNTIYF
TGTGCCAGCAGTCAAACAGGGGATGGAAACACCATATATTTT
>16|TRBJ2-7|.|.|TRBV27
CASSFSVLEFPMGQYF
TGTGCCAGCAGTTTCTCGGTCCTTGAATTTCCTATGGGGCAGTACTTC
>16|TRBJ2-5|.|.|TRBV18
CASSRTGTPLGETQYF
TGTGCCAGCTCACGAACCGGGACACCTCTGGGGGAGACCCAGTACTTC
>16|TRBJ2-6|TRBD1|.|TRBV5-1
CASTRDRLAGANVLTF
TGCGCCAGCACCCGGGACAGGTTGGCTGGGGCCAACGTCCTGACTTTC
>12|TRBJ2-3|.|once|TRBV29-1
CSVEFGADTQYF
TGCAGCGTTGAATTTGGTGCTGATACGCAGTATTTT
>14|TRBJ1-5|.|few|TRBV30
CAWSVRYSNQPQHF
TGTGCCTGGAGTGTACGATATAGCAATCAGCCCCAGCATTTT
>14|TRBJ1-5|.|.|TRBV30
CAWSADSINQPQHF
TGTGCCTGGAGCGCCGACAGTATTAATCAGCCCCAGCATTTT
>14|TRBJ1-1|.|.|TRBV5-1
CASRTGTMGTEAFF
TGCGCCAGCAGAACCGGGACGATGGGCACTGAAGCTTTCTTT
>14|TRBJ1-6|.|.|TRBV7-8
CASSLRVGASPLHF
TGTGCCAGCAGCTTACGGGTAGGGGCTTCACCCCTCCACTTT
>15|TRBJ1-5|.|.|TRBV7-2
CASSFKGSWAQPQHF
TGTGCCAGCAGCTTCAAGGGAAGCTGGGCTCAGCCCCAGCATTTT
>14|TRBJ1-2|.|.|TRBV14
CASSQEDRFYGYTF
TGTGCCAGCAGCCAAGAAGACAGGTTCTATGGCTACACCTTC
>14|TRBJ1-2|TRBD1|.|TRBV7-3
CASSLTGQGFGYTF
TGTGCCAGCAGCCTCACTGGACAGGGGTTCGGCTACACCTTC
>15|TRBJ1-1|TRBD1|.|TRBV9
CASSARQGTNTEAFF
TGTGCCAGCAGCGCAAGACAGGGAACGAACACTGAAGCTTTCTTT
>17|TRBJ2-2|TRBD2|.|TRBV19
CASNPTSGSVGTGELFF
TGTGCCAGTAACCCGACTAGCGGGAGCGTCGGCACCGGGGAGCTGTTTTTT
>16|TRBJ2-7|TRBD2|.|TRBV4-1
CASSQTRLAGNYEQYF
TGCGCCAGCAGCCAAACCCGACTAGCGGGAAACTACGAGCAGTACTTC
>15|TRBJ1-1|.|few|TRBV28
CASSPIGTVNTEAFF
TGTGCCAGCAGTCCCATCGGGACGGTGAACACTGAAGCTTTCTTT
>16|TRBJ1-1|.|.|TRBV7-2
CASSSLNGRGNTEAFF
TGTGCCAGCAGCTCCCTAAATGGACGGGGGAACACTGAAGCTTTCTTT
>13|TRBJ1-2|.|few|TRBV30
CAWSRQNSYGYTF
TGTGCCTGGAGTCGTCAAAACTCCTATGGCTACACCTTC
>14|TRBJ2-1|TRBD1|.|TRBV5-1
CASSKDRADDEQFF
TGCGCCAGCAGCAAGGACAGGGCCGACGATGAGCAGTTCTTC
>18|TRBJ1-1|TRBD1|.|TRBV5-1
CASSLARGQRGADTEAFF
TGCGCCAGCAGCTTGGCCAGGGGGCAAAGGGGGGCCGACACTGAAGCTTTCTTT
>16|TRBJ2-3|TRBD2|.|TRBV5-1
CASSLVGSGTTDTQYF
TGCGCCAGCAGCTTGGTGGGTAGCGGGACTACAGATACGCAGTATTTT
>15|TRBJ2-3|TRBD2|.|TRBV7-9
CASSPLAGAGDTQYF
TGTGCCAGCAGCCCACTAGCGGGAGCAGGAGATACGCAGTATTTT
>16|TRBJ2-1|TRBD2|.|TRBV9
CASSGLLAGGPNEQFF
TGTGCCAGCAGCGGACTACTAGCGGGAGGGCCGAATGAGCAGTTCTTC
>14|TRBJ1-2|.|.|TRBV28
CASSLFGVLYGYTF
TGTGCCAGCAGTTTATTTGGGGTCCTCTATGGCTACACCTTC
>13|TRBJ1-1|.|few|TRBV2
CASLTVINTEAFF
TGTGCCAGTTTGACAGTCATAAACACTGAAGCTTTCTTT
>13|TRBJ2-7|.|.|TRBV7-2
CASSLAANYEQYF
TGTGCCAGCAGCTTAGCGGCCAACTACGAGCAGTACTTC